The T cell receptor (beta chain) described here comes from a study of cytomegalovirus exposure and HLA in healthy donors. 60 Vbeta and 13 Jbeta primers were used in PCR. The repertoire was sequenced with immunoSEQ multiplex PCR; TCRdb's copy has only in-frame clones and lacks some. In the table there are roughly 200,000 clones, 75% of which are singletons. Study findings and constraints: Follow-up analysis later connected one missense variant in DCLRE1C with trimming of TCR beta V- and J-genes. An apparent linkage of common viral pathogens to several of the most significant clusters emerged in a later analysis. A later analysis linked about 17,000 TCR beta sequences to HLA alleles at 0.05 false discovery rate.

The germline V gene has CDR1 SGHTA and CDR2 FQGNSA. CDR3 length: 13 residues. V was shortened by 4 bases and J by 0 bases, with 6 bases between the two germline ends. A note on this clone: The antigen is unknown. At the DNA level, this CDR3 is encoded by other sequences in the same sample as well.

At collection, donors were nominally healthy, but unrecorded immune exposures were probable. The J gene is TRBJ2-5, the V gene TRBV7-2; D is undetermined. The source is a male donor in good health and CMV-seronegative. The sample comprised PBMCs. The CDR3 region has the DNA TGTGCCAGCAGCTCCCCGTACCAAGAGACCCAGTACTTC. Protein sequence: CASSSPYQETQYF.